This T cell receptor (beta chain) was captured by sequencing in a study of cytotoxic CD8 clonotypes in ibrutinib-treated CLL. Overall study results and limits: Sampling times (in sustained-remission versus progressing patients) were not the same.

Sequenced by immunoSEQ multiplex PCR; TCRdb stores in-frame clones only, minus some. The repertoire holds around 310,000 clones, with almost 80% as singletons. Only a few counts were recorded for this clone. Its antigen is undetermined. Per germline, CDR1 LNHDA and CDR2 SQIVND (reference sequence). V dropped 0 bases and J dropped 7 bases, with 31 bases sitting between them. The CDR3 extends over 21 amino acids. The material was PBMCs, obtained before ibrutinib treatment. The source of this sequence is a human donor with chronic lymphocytic leukemia. The chain has TRBV19 and TRBJ2-1; TRBD2 might be the D (8 bases). CDR3: CASSIDHRGASIAGPGNEQFF. DNA of the CDR3: TGTGCCAGTAGTATAGATCACAGGGGCGCGTCTATAGCGGGACCGGGTAATGAGCAGTTCTTC.